This T cell receptor (beta chain) was retrieved from a study of tumor-infiltrating lymphocytes in localized non-small cell lung cancer. Study information: Several tumor histologies, both smoking statuses, and some post-neoadjuvant chemotherapy samples were included.

The study's findings and limits: Only some patients had TCR sequencing, depending on available tissue. IM1 and IM2 tumors showed no difference in T-cell fraction. Tumors had more T cell infiltration than uninvolved lung, per TCRbeta sequencing and CD3 counts.

Regarding this clone: Its antigen is not identified.

Measured with immunoSEQ multiplex PCR; TCRdb has only the in-frame clones, and not every one. The sample carries 6,800 or so clones, roughly three quarters recorded once. The sample consisted of uninvolved lung tissue not adjacent to the tumor. The sequence derives from a human donor with non-small cell lung cancer.

DNA of the CDR3: TGTGCCAGCGACAGGGGGATCTATGGCTACACCTTC. It is translated as CASDRGIYGYTF. V usage is TRBV6-1 and J usage is TRBJ1-2; TRBD1 aligns across 9 bases. The CDR3 loop spans 12 amino acids. The V segment lost 8 bases and the J segment 4 bases; nucleotides outside the gene matches: 2. Germline V gives CDR1 MNHNS, CDR2 SASEGT.